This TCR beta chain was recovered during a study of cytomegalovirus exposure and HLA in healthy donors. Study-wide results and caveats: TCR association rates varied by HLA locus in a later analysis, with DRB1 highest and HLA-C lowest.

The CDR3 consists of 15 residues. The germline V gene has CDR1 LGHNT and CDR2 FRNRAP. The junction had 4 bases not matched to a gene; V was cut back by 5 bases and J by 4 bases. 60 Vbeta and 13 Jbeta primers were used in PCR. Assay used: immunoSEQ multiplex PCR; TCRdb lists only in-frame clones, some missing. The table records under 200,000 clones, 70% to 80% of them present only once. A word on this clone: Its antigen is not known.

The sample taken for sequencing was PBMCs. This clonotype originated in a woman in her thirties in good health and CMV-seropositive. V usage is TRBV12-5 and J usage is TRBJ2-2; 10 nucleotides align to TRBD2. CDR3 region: CASGTSGGATGELFF. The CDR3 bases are TGTGCTAGTGGTACCAGCGGGGGGGCCACCGGGGAGCTGTTTTTT.